The rows below give T cell receptor beta chains drawn from one sample of a study of blood T cell repertoires in COVID-19. Using immunoSEQ multiplex PCR, the repertoire was profiled, and TCRdb retains in-frame clones only, with some absent. The data contain fewer than 500,000 clones, more than 75% of them seen just once; the ten biggest clones take up approximately 1%. The sequencing sample was made of PBMCs or T cells enriched from blood (not recorded which). Receptor source: a woman in her 30s with acute COVID-19. Each CDR3 is given without its conserved first and last residue. Size tells how often a clone was seen (once, few, many) or the class of an expanded clone, and some rows leave it out.

size: -; V: TRBV18; J: TRBJ2-2; length: 16; CDR3: ASSPRTSGPANTGELF
size: -; V: TRBV5-4; J: TRBJ2-1; length: 13; CDR3: ASSLLRSGRNEQF
size: -; V: TRBV5-1; J: TRBJ2-6; length: 14; CDR3: ASSVGGISGANVLT
size: once; V: TRBV7-7; J: TRBJ2-3; length: 13; CDR3: ASSTGLAPTDTQY
size: -; V: TRBV4-1; J: TRBJ1-3; length: 13; CDR3: ASSQTGTFGNTIY
size: once; V: TRBV6-5; J: TRBJ2-7; length: 10; CDR3: ASSLRSYEQY
size: once; V: TRBV7-9; J: TRBJ1-2; length: 15; CDR3: ASSLRAGQGGFDGYT
size: -; V: TRBV2; J: TRBJ1-1; length: 10; CDR3: ASSGGGTEAF
size: -; V: TRBV6-5; J: TRBJ2-3; length: 11; CDR3: ASSGLLTDTQY
size: -; V: TRBV11-3; J: TRBJ2-1; length: 13; CDR3: ASSLERGGLNEQF
size: -; V: TRBV28; J: TRBJ1-2; length: 12; CDR3: ASSLSGGIYGYT
size: few; V: TRBV4-2; J: TRBJ1-2; length: 13; CDR3: ASSQGTTGNYGYT
size: -; V: TRBV5-4; J: TRBJ2-7; length: 12; CDR3: ASSLGHRGPTRY
size: -; V: TRBV11-2; J: TRBJ2-3; length: 16; CDR3: ASSLELAGGSSTDTQY
size: -; V: TRBV15; J: TRBJ1-2; length: 13; CDR3: ATSRADRGNYGYT
size: once; V: TRBV10-1; J: TRBJ2-1; length: 13; CDR3: ASSDSGSGSDEQF
size: once; V: TRBV10-3; J: TRBJ1-1; length: 12; CDR3: AIRPTVLNTEAF
size: -; V: TRBV19; J: TRBJ1-1; length: 12; CDR3: ASSILDMNTEAF
size: -; V: TRBV7-9; J: TRBJ2-7; length: 14; CDR3: ASSSRLAGGNYEQY
size: -; V: TRBV23-1; J: TRBJ1-2; length: 12; CDR3: ASSGDSSHYGYT
size: -; V: TRBV2; J: TRBJ1-5; length: 12; CDR3: ASSPTGSNQPQH
size: -; V: TRBV9; J: TRBJ1-2; length: 14; CDR3: ASSASIKQGVNGYT
size: -; V: TRBV12-5; J: TRBJ2-7; length: 13; CDR3: ASGFPAGTRYEQY
size: -; V: TRBV5-1; J: TRBJ2-7; length: 12; CDR3: ASSAGQGGGEQY
size: -; V: TRBV2; J: TRBJ1-5; length: 12; CDR3: ASQGGGSNQPQH
size: once; V: TRBV5-6; J: TRBJ2-2; length: 13; CDR3: ASTPGGSPNGELF
size: -; V: TRBV7-9; J: TRBJ1-4; length: 12; CDR3: ASSSTGWGEKLF
size: -; V: TRBV12-3/TRBV12-4; J: TRBJ1-2; length: 11; CDR3: ASSTRQDYGYT
size: -; V: TRBV6-5; J: TRBJ1-1; length: 12; CDR3: ASSYRGPETEAF
size: once; V: TRBV15; J: TRBJ2-3; length: 14; CDR3: ATSRDRWEFTDTQY
size: -; V: TRBV6-4; J: TRBJ2-1; length: 14; CDR3: ASSDSNSGGYNEQF
size: many; V: TRBV30; J: TRBJ1-5; length: 10; CDR3: AWRRGNQPQH
size: -; V: TRBV19; J: TRBJ1-5; length: 12; CDR3: ASRGQGANQPQH
size: few; V: TRBV5-8; J: TRBJ2-7; length: 13; CDR3: ASSLRGQGNNEQY
size: few; V: TRBV27; J: TRBJ2-7; length: 13; CDR3: ASSLSIQGASEQY
size: -; V: TRBV5-6; J: TRBJ2-1; length: 14; CDR3: ASSIQRGEIYNEQF
size: -; V: TRBV7-3; J: TRBJ2-7; length: 12; CDR3: ASSPVAGSYEQY
size: -; V: TRBV3-1/TRBV3-2; J: TRBJ1-6; length: 11; CDR3: ASSQVPNSPLH
size: -; V: TRBV5-1; J: TRBJ1-2; length: 12; CDR3: ASSLAPGAYGYT
size: once; V: TRBV9; J: TRBJ2-2; length: 11; CDR3: ASSGPNTGELF
size: -; V: TRBV25-1; J: TRBJ1-4; length: 13; CDR3: ASRDSTGRSEKLF
size: -; V: TRBV30; J: TRBJ1-2; length: 10; CDR3: AWKVRGYGYT
size: once; V: TRBV2; J: TRBJ1-6; length: 12; CDR3: ASREEGSNSPLH
size: few; V: TRBV7-2; J: TRBJ1-3; length: 14; CDR3: ASSLIDSDSGNTIY
size: -; V: TRBV7-8; J: TRBJ2-3; length: 16; CDR3: ASSPPLGLAGSTDTQY